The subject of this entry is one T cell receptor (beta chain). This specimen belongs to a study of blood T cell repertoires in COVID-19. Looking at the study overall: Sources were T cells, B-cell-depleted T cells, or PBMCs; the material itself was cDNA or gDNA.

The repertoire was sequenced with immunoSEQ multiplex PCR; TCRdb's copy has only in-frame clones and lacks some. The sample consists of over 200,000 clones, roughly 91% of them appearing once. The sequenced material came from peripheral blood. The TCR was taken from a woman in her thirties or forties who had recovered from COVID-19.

The CDR3 region has the DNA TGTGCCAGTAGTATCGGGACAGGGGGCGCGGGCACTGAAGCTTTCTTT. It specifies CASSIGTGGAGTEAFF. The chain couples TRBV19 to TRBJ1-1; 12 bases are a match to TRBD1. Trimming cost V 3 bases and J 4 bases; bases outside gene matches: 6. Germline V CDR1 and CDR2: LNHDA, SQIVND (reference sequence). The CDR3 spans 16 residues.